This T cell receptor beta chain derives from a study of CD8 T cells in Susac syndrome. The CDR3 is 16 residues long. Trimming removed 5 bases from V and 2 bases from J; junction bases left unmatched: 10. The germline gives CDR1 SGHTA, CDR2 FQGTGA. It was negative isolation that provided the CD8+ and CD4+ T cells, whereas TEMRA cells were enriched by FACS. Random hexamers were used to reverse transcribe an amount of roughly 0.45 to 1 ug RNA. Each CDR3 protein is one row after TCRdb ran MiXCR on the immunoSEQ multiplex PCR reads. Seen here are 100,000 to 150,000 distinct CDR3 sequences, over 85% observed once, and the top ten hold more than 0.25%.

The chain joins TRBV7-3 to TRBJ2-5; 8 nucleotides line up with TRBD1. The receptor was derived from a human donor with multiple sclerosis. The sample was CD8+ T cells from PBMCs. DNA of the CDR3: TGTGCCAGCAGCCCTGGGACAGGATCAATTCAAGAGACCCAGTACTTC. This sequence encodes CASSPGTGSIQETQYF.